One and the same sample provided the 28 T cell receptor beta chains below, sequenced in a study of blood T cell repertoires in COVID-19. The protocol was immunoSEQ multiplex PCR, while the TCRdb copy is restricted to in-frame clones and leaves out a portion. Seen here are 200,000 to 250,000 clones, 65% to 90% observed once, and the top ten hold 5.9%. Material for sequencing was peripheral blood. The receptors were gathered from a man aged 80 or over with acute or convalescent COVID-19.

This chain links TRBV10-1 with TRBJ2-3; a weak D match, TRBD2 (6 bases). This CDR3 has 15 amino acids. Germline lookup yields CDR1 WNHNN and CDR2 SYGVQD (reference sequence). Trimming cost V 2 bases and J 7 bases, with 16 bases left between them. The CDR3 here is CASSEHGSGLHTQYF. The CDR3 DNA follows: TGCGCCAGCAGTGAGCACGGGAGCGGTTTGCATACGCAGTATTTT.

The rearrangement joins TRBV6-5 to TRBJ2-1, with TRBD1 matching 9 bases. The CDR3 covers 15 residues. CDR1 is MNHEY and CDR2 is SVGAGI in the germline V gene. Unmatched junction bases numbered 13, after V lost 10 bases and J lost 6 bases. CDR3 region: CATKASGQGFNEQFF. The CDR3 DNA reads TGTGCCACGAAAGCGTCGGGACAGGGATTCAATGAGCAGTTCTTC.

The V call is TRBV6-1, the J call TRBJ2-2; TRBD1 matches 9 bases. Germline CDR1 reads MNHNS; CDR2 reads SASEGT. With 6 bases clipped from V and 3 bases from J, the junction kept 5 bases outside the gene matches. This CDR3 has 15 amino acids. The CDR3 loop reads CASSRQGGDTGELFF. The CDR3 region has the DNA TGTGCCAGCAGCCGACAGGGGGGGGACACCGGGGAGCTGTTTTTT.

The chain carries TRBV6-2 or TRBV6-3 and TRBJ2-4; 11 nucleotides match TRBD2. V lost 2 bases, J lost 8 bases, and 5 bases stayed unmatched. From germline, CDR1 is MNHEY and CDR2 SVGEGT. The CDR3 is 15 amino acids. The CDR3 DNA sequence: TGTGCCAGCAGTTACGTAGCGGGAGGGCCGGACATTCAGTACTTC. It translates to CASSYVAGGPDIQYF.

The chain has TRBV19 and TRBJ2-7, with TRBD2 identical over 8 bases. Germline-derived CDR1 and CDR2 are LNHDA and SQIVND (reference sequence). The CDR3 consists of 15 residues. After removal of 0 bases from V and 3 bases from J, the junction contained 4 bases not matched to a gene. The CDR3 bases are TGTGCCAGTAGTATAGATCGGGGACTAGGCTACGAGCAGTACTTC. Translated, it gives CASSIDRGLGYEQYF. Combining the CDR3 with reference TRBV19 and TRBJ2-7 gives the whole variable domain DGGITQSPKYLFRKEGQNVTLSCEQNLNHDAMYWYRQDPGQGLRLIYYSQIVNDFQKGDIAEGYSVSREKKESFPLTVTSAQKNPTAFYLCASSIDRGLGYEQYFGPGTRLTVT.

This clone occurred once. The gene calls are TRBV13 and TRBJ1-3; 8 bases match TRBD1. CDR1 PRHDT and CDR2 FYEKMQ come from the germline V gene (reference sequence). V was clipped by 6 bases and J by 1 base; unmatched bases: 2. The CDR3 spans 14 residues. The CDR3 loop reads CASRNRGSGNTIYF. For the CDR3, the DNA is TGTGCCAGCAGGAACAGGGGGTCTGGAAACACCATATATTTT.

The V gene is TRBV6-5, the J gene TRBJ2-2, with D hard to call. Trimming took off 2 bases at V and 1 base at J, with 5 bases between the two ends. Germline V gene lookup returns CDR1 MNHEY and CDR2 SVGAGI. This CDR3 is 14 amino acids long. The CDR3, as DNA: TGTGCCAGCAGTTACGTGCGGAACACCGGGGAGCTGTTTTTT. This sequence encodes CASSYVRNTGELFF.

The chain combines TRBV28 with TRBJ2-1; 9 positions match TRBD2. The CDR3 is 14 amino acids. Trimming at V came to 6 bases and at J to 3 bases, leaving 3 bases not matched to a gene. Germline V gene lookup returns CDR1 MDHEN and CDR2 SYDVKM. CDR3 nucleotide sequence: TGTGCCAGCAGGAATAGCGGGAGCTACAATGAGCAGTTCTTC. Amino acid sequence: CASRNSGSYNEQFF.

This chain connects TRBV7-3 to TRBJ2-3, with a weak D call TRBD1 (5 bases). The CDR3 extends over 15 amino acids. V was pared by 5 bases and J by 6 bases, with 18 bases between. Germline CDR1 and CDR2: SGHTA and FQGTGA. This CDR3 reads CASSQIGVAGDTQYF. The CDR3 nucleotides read TGTGCCAGCAGCCAAATAGGGGTAGCAGGGGATACGCAGTATTTT.

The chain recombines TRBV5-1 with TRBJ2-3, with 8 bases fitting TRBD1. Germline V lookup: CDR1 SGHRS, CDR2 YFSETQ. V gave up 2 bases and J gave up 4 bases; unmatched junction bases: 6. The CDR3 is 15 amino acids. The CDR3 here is CASSFQGARADTQYF. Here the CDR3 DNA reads TGCGCCAGCAGCTTTCAGGGGGCGAGGGCAGATACGCAGTATTTT. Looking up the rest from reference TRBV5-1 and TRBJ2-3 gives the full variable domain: KAGVTQTPRYLIKTRGQQVTLSCSPISGHRSVSWYQQTPGQGLQFLFEYFSETQRNKGNFPGRFSGRQFSNSRSEMNVSTLELGDSALYLCASSFQGARADTQYFGPGTRLTVL.

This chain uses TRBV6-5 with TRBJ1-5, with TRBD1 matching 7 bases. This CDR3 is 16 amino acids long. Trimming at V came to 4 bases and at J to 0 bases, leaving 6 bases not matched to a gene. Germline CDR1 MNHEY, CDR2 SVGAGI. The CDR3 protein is CASSSGQVYSNQPQHF. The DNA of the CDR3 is TGTGCCAGCAGTTCTGGACAGGTATATAGCAATCAGCCCCAGCATTTT.

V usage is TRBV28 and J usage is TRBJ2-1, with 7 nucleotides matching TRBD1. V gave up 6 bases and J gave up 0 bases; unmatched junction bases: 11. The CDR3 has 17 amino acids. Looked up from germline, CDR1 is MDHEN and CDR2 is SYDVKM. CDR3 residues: CASRLGGGWSSYNEQFF. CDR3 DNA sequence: TGTGCCAGCAGGCTAGGGGGCGGGTGGAGCTCCTACAATGAGCAGTTCTTC.

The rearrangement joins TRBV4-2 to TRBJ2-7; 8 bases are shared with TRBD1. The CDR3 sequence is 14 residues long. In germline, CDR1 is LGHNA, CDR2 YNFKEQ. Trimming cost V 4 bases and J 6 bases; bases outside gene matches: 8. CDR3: CASSRGQGSGEQYF. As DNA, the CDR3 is TGTGCCAGCAGCCGTGGACAGGGTTCAGGCGAGCAGTACTTC.

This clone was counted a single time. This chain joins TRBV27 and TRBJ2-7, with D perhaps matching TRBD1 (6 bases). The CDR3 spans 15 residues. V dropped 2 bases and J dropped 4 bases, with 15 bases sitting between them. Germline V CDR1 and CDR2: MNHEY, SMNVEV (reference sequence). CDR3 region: CASSLNWGRTYEQYF. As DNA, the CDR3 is TGTGCCAGCAGTTTAAATTGGGGGCGGACATACGAGCAGTACTTC.

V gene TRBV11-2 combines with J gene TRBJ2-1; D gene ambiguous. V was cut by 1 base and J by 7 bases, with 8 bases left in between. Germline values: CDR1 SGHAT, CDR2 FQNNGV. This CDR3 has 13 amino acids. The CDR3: CASSLGGWNEQFF. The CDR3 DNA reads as TGTGCCAGCAGCTTAGGCGGTTGGAATGAGCAGTTCTTC. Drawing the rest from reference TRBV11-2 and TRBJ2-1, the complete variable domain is EAGVAQSPRYKIIEKRQSVAFWCNPISGHATLYWYQQILGQGPKLLIQFQNNGVVDDSQLPKDRFSAERLKGVDSTLKIQPAKLEDSAVYLCASSLGGWNEQFFGPGTRLTVL.

The CDR3 loop is CATSDPWAGRETQYF. CDR3 DNA: TGTGCCACCAGTGATCCTTGGGCCGGGAGGGAGACCCAGTACTTC. The chain carries TRBV24-1 and TRBJ2-5; 7 bases are a match to TRBD2. V was pared by 3 bases and J by 5 bases, with 8 bases of the junction left unmatched. This CDR3 has 15 residues. In germline, CDR1 is KGHDR, CDR2 SFDVKD.

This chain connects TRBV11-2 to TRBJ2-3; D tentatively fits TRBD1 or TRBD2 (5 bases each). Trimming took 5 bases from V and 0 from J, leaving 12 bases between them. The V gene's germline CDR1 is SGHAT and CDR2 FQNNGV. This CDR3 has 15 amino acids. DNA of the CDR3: TGTGCCAGCAGCCTAGGGGCGGGCAGCACAGATACGCAGTATTTT. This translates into CASSLGAGSTDTQYF.

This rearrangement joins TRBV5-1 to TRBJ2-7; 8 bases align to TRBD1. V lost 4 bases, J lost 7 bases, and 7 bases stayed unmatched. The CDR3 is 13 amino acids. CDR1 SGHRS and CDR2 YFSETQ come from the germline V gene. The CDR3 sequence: CASSVQGAEEQYF. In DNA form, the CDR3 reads TGCGCCAGCAGCGTGCAGGGGGCAGAGGAGCAGTACTTC. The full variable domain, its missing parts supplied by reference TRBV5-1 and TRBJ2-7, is KAGVTQTPRYLIKTRGQQVTLSCSPISGHRSVSWYQQTPGQGLQFLFEYFSETQRNKGNFPGRFSGRQFSNSRSEMNVSTLELGDSALYLCASSVQGAEEQYFGPGTRLTVT.

CDR3: CASSLWTENYEQYV. The CDR3 nucleotides are TGTGCCAGCAGCTTGTGGACAGAAAACTACGAGCAGTACGTC. V is TRBV5-5 and J is TRBJ2-7; D perhaps matches TRBD1 (6 bases). The CDR3 is made up of 14 amino acids. Trimming took off 1 base at V and 3 bases at J, with 11 bases between the two ends. Germline V CDR1 and CDR2: SGHKS, YYEKEE (reference sequence).

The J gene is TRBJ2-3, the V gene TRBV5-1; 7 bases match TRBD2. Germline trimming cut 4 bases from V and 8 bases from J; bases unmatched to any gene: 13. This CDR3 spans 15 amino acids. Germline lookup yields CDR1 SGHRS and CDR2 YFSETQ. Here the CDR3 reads CASSRVPAGVLTQYF. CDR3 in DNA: TGCGCCAGCAGCCGGGTTCCGGCGGGAGTCCTTACGCAGTATTTT.

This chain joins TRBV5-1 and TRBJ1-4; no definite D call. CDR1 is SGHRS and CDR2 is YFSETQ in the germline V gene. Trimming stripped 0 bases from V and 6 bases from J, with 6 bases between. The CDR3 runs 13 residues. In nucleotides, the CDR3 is TGCGCCAGCAGCTTGGTAGAGGATGAAAAACTGTTTTTT. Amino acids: CASSLVEDEKLFF.

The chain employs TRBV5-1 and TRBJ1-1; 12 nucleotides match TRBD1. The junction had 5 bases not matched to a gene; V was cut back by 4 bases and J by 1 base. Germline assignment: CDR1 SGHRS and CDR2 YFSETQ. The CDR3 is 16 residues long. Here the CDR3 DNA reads TGCGCCAGCAGCGGGGGACAGGGGGCCGCGAACACTGAAGCTTTCTTT. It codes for CASSGGQGAANTEAFF. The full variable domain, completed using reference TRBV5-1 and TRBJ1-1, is KAGVTQTPRYLIKTRGQQVTLSCSPISGHRSVSWYQQTPGQGLQFLFEYFSETQRNKGNFPGRFSGRQFSNSRSEMNVSTLELGDSALYLCASSGGQGAANTEAFFGQGTRLTVV.

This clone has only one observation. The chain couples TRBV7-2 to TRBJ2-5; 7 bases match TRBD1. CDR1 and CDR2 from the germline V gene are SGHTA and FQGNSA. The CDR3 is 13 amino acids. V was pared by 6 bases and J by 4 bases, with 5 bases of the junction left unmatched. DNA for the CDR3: TGTGCCAGCAGTAACGGACAGGTAGAGACCCAGTACTTC. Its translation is CASSNGQVETQYF.

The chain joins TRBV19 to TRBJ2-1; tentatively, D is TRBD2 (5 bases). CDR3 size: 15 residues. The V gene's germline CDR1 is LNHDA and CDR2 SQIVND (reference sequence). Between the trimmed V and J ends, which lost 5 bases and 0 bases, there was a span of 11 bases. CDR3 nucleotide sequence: TGTGCCAGTAGTCCCACTAGTAGCTCCTACAATGAGCAGTTCTTC. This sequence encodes CASSPTSSSYNEQFF.

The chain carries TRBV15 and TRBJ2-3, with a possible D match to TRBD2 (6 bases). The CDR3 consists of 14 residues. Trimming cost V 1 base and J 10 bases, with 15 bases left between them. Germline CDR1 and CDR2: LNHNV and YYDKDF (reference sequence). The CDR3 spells CATSRGLALASQYF. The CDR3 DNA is TGTGCCACCAGCAGAGGTCTAGCGTTAGCATCGCAGTATTTT.

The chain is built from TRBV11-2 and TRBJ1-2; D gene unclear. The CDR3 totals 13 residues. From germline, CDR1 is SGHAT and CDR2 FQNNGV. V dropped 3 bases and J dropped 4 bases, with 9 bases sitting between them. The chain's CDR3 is CASSLSGVYGYTF. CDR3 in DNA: TGTGCCAGCAGCTTGTCGGGAGTCTATGGCTACACCTTC.

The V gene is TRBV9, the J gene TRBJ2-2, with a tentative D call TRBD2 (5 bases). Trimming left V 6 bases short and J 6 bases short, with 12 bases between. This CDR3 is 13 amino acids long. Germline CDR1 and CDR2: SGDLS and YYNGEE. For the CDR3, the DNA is TGTGCCAGCATGATCGGGATTGCCGGGGAGCTGTTTTTT. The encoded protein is CASMIGIAGELFF. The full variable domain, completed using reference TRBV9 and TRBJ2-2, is DSGVTQTPKHLITATGQRVTLRCSPRSGDLSVYWYQQSLDQGLQFLIQYYNGEERAKGNILERFSAQQFPDLHSELNLSSLELGDSALYFCASMIGIAGELFFGEGSRLTVL.

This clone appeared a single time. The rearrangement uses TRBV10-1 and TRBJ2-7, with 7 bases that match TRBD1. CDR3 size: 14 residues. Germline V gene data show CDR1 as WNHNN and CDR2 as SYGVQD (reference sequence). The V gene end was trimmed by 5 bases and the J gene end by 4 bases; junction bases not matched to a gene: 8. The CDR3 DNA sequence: TGCGCCAGCAGTAGACAGGGACGGATTTACGAGCAGTACGTC. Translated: CASSRQGRIYEQYV.